What follows are 8 T cell receptor beta chains derived from one specimen sequenced in a study of tumor and adjacent non-tumor tissue in lung cancer. RNA was extracted from bulk tissue without any cell sorting. The library came from three nested PCR rounds adapted from ARM-PCR protocols. TCRdb used MiXCR to reprocess the multiplex PCR reads, holding one entry per CDR3 protein. The sample lists 100,000 to 150,000 distinct CDR3 sequences; about 66% were seen once. The sample consisted of lung tumor tissue. The receptor set was obtained from a man aged 25 to 40 with non-small cell lung cancer.

About this clonotype itself: This may come from a read error, since a much larger clone is one base off. The CDR3 ends on some other residue instead of the conserved phenylalanine or tryptophan, so this is likely a read error. The chain combines TRBV6-1 with TRBJ2-7, with D possibly matching TRBD1 (5 bases). CDR3 size: 14 residues. Germline values: CDR1 MNHNS, CDR2 SASEGT. The V end was cut by 4 bases, the J end by 3 bases, with 13 bases between. Written as DNA, the CDR3 is TGTGCCAGCAGTGTCCTACAGGAACACTACGAGCAGTACATC. Its protein is CASSVLQEHYEQYI.

In its sample, this clonotype is large (0.1 to 1%). The CDR3 loop is CASSQASGGSGNTIYF. CDR3 sequence (DNA): TGCGCCAGCAGCCAAGCCTCCGGAGGATCTGGAAACACCATATATTTT. The chain is built from TRBV4-1 and TRBJ1-3; no firm D call. The germline CDR1 and CDR2 sequences are MGHRA and YSYEKL. With 1 base removed from V and 1 base from J, the gap between germline ends came to 11 bases. The CDR3 has 16 amino acids.

Worth noting for this clonotype: Lacking the conserved final phenylalanine or tryptophan, this CDR3 likely reflects a read error. CDR3 DNA sequence: TGCGCCAGCAGCCGCGATCTGATAGGGACACCGCGACTAGCGAACTACGAGCAGTACTCC. It encodes CASSRDLIGTPRLANYEQYS. The chain combines TRBV5-1 with TRBJ2-7; TRBD2 aligns across 8 bases. This CDR3 spans 20 amino acids. V gave up 4 bases and J gave up 3 bases; unmatched junction bases: 24. Germline lookup yields CDR1 SGHRS and CDR2 YFSETQ.

This clonotype was detected only once. The junction differs from germline at one of its ends, possibly a read error. The CDR3 region has the DNA TGTGCCAGGAGCTTGGCGGGGGGGCCAGAGACCCAGTACTTC. This gives the protein CARSLAGGPETQYF. The chain uses TRBV5-4 and TRBJ2-5; 9 bases map to TRBD2. Germline values: CDR1 SGHNT, CDR2 YYREEE (reference sequence). This CDR3 spans 14 amino acids.

As for this clonotype: An end of the junction differs from the germline gene, which may be a read error. J is TRBJ2-7 and V is TRBV24-1; 12 bases map to TRBD1. This CDR3 comprises 18 residues. Germline V gives CDR1 KGHDR, CDR2 SFDVKD. The DNA of the CDR3 is TGTGCCTCCAGTGCCCCGGGACAGGGGGCGCGAGGGGCATACGAGCAGTATTTC. This sequence encodes CASSAPGQGARGAYEQYF.

On this clonotype itself: A much larger clonotype is one base distant, so this may be a read error. This CDR3 fails to terminate in the conserved phenylalanine or tryptophan, so it likely reflects a read error. The chain employs TRBV4-2 and TRBJ1-4; unclear D gene. Germline values: CDR1 LGHNA, CDR2 YNFKEQ. CDR3 size: 15 residues. V lost 1 base and J lost 1, with 7 bases in between. CDR3 protein: CASSQAWGTNEKLFL. CDR3 nucleotides: TGTGCCAGCAGCCAAGCCTGGGGAACTAATGAAAAACTGTTTTTA.

Worth noting for this clonotype: A read error is possible here, since a much larger clone lies one base away. The chain carries TRBV6-1 and TRBJ1-1, with D unclear. V gave up 5 bases and J gave up 4 bases, with 17 bases separating them. There are 15 residues in the CDR3. Germline values: CDR1 MNHNS, CDR2 SASEGT. CDR3 protein: CASSWTFMGCTEAFF. The CDR3 DNA reads as TGTGCCAGCAGTTGGACCTTTATGGGATGCACTGAAGCTTTCTTT.

In the case of this clonotype: Germline is not matched at one junction end, which may reflect a read error. The chain employs TRBV24-1 and TRBJ2-2, with 8 bases identical to TRBD1. Germline V gene data show CDR1 as KGHDR and CDR2 as SFDVKD. CDR3 length: 14 residues. In DNA, the CDR3 is TGTGACACCAGCGACAGGGGTACCACCGGGGAACTGTTTTTT. Its translation: CDTSDRGTTGELFF.